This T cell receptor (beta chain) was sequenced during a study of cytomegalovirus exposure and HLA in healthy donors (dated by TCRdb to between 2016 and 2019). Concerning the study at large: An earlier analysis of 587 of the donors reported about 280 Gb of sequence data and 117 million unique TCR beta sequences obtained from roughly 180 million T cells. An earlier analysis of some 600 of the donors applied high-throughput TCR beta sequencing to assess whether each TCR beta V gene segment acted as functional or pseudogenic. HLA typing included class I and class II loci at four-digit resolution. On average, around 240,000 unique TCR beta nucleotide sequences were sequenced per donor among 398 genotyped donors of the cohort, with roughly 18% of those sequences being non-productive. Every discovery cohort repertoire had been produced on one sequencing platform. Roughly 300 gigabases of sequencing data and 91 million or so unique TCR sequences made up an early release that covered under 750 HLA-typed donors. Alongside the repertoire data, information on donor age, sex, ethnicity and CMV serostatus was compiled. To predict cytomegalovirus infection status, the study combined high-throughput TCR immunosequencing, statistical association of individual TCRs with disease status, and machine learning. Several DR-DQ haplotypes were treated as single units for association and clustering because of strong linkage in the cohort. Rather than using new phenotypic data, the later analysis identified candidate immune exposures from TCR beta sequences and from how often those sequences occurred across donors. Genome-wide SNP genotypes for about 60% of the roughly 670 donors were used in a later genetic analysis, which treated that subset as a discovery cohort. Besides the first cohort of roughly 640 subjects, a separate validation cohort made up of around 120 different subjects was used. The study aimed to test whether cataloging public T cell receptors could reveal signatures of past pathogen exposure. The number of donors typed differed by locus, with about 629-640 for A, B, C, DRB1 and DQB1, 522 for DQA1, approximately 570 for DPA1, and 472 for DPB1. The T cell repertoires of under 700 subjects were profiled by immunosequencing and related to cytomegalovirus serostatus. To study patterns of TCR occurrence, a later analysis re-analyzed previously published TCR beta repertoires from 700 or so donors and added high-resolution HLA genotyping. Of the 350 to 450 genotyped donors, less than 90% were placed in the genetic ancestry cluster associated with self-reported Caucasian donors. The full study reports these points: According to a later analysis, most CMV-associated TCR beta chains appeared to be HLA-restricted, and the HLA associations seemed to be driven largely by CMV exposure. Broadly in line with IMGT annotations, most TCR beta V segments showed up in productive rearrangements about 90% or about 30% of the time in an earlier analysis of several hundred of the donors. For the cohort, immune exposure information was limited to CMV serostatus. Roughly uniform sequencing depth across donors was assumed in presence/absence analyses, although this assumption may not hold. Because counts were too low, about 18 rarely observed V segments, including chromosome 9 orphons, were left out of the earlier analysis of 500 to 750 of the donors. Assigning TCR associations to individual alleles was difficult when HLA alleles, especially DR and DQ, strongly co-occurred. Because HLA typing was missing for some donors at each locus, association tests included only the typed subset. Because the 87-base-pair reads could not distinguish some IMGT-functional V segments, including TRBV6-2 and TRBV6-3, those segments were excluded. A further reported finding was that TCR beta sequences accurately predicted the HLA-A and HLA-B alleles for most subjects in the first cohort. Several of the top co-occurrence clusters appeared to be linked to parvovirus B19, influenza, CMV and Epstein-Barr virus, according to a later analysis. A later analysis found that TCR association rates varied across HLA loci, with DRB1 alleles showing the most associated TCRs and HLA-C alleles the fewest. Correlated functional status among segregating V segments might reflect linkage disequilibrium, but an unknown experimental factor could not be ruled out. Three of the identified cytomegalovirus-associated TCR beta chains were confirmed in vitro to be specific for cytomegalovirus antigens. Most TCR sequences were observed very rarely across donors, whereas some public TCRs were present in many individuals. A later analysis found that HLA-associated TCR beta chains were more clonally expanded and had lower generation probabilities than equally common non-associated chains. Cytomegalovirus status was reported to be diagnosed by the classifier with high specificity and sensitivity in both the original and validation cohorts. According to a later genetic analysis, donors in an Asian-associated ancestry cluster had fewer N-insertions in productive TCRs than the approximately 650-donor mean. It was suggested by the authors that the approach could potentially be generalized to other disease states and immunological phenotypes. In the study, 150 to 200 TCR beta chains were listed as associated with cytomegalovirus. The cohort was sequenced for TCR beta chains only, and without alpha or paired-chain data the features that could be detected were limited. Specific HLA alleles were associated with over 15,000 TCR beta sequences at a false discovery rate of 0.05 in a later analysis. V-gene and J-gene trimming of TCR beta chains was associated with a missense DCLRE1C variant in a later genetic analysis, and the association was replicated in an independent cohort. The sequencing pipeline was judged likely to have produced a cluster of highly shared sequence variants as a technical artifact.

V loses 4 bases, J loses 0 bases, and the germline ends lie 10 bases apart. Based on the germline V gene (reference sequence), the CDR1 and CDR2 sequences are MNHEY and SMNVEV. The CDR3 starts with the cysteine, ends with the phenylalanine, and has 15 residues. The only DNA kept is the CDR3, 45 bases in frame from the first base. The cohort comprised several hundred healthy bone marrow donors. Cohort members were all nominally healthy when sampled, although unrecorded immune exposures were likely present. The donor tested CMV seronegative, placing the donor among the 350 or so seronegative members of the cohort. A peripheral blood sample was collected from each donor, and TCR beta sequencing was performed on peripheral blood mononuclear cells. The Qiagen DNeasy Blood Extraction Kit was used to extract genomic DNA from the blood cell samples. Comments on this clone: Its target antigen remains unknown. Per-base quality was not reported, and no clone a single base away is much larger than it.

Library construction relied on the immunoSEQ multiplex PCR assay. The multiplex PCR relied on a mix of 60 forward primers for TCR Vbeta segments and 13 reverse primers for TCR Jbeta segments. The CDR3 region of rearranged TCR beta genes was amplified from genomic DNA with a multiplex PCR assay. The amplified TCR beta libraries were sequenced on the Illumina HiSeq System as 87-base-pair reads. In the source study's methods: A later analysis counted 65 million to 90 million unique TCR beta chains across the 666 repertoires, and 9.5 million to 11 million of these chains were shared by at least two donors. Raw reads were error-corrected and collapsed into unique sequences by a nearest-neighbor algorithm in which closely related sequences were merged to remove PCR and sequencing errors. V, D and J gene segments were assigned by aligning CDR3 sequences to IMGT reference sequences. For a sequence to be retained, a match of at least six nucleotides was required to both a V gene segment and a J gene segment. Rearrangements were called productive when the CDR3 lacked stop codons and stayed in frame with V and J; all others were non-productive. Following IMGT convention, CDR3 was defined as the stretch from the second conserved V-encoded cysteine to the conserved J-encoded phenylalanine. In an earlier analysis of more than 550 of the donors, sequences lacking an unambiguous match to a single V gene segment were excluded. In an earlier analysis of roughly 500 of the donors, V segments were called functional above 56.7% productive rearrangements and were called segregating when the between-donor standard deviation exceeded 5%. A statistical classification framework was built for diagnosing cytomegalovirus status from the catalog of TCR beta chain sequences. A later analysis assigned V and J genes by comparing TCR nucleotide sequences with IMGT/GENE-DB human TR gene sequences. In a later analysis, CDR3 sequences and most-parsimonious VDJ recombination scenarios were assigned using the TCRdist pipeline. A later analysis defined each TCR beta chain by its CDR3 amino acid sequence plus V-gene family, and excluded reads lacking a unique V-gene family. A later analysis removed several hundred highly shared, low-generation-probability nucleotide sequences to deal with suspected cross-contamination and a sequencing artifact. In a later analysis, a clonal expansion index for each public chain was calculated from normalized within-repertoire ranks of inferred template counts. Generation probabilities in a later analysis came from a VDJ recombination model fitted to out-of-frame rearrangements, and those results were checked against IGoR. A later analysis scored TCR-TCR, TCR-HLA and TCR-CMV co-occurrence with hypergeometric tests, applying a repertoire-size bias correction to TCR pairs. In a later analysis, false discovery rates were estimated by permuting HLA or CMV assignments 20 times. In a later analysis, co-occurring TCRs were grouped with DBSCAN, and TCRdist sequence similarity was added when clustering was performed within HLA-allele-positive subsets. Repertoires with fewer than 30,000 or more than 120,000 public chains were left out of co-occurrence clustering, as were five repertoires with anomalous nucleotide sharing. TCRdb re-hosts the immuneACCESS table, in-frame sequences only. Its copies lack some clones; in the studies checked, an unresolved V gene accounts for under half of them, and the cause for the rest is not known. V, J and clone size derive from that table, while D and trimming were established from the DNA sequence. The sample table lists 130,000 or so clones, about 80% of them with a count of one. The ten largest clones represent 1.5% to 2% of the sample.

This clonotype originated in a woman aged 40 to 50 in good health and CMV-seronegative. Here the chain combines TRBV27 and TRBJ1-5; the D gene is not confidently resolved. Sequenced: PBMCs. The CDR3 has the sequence CASSSVTYSNQPQHF. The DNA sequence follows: TGTGCCAGCAGTTCCGTTACTTATAGCAATCAGCCCCAGCATTTT.